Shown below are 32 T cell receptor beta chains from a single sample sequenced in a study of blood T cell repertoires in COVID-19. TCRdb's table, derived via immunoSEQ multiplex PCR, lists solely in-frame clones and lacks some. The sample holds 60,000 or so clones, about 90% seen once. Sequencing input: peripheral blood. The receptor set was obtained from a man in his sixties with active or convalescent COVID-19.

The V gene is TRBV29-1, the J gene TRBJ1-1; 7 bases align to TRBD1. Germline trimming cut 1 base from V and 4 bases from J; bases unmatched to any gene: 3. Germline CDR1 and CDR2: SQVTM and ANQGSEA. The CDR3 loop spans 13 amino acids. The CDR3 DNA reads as TGCAGCGTTGAAGCCCCAGGGGGCACTGAAGCTTTCTTT. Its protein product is CSVEAPGGTEAFF. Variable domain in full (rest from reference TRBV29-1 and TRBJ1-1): SAVISQKPSRDICQRGTSLTIQCQVDSQVTMMFWYRQQPGQSLTLIATANQGSEATYESGFVIDKFPISRPNLTFSTLTVSNMSPEDSSIYLCSVEAPGGTEAFFGQGTRLTVV.

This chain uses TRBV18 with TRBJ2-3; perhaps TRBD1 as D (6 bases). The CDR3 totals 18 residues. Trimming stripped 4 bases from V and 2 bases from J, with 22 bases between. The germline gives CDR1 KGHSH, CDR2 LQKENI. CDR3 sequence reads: CASSLTSPGTRITDTQYF. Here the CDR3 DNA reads TGTGCCAGCTCACTAACTTCCCCCGGGACACGGATCACAGATACGCAGTATTTT.

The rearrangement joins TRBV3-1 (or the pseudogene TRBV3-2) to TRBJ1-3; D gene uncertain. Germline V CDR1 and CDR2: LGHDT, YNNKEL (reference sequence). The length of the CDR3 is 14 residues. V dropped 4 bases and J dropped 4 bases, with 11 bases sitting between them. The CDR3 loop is CASSPQRTGNTIYF. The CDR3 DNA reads TGTGCCAGCAGCCCTCAACGCACAGGAAACACCATATATTTT.

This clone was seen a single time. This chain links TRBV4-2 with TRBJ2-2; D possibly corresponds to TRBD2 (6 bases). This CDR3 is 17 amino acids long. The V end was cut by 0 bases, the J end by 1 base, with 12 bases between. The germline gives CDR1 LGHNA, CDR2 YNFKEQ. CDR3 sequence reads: CASSQEAGRQNTGELFF. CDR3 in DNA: TGTGCCAGCAGCCAAGAAGCGGGCAGACAGAACACCGGGGAGCTGTTTTTT.

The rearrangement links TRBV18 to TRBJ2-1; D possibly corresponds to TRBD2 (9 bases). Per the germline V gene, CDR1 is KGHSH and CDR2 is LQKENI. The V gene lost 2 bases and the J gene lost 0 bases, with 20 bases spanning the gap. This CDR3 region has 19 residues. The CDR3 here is CASSPGTGLARSSYNEQFF. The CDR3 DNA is TGTGCCAGCTCACCAGGGACAGGACTAGCGAGGAGCTCCTACAATGAGCAGTTCTTC. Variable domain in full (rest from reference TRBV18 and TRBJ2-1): NAGVMQNPRHLVRRRGQEARLRCSPMKGHSHVYWYRQLPEEGLKFMVYLQKENIIDESGMPKERFSAEFPKEGPSILRIQQVVRGDSAAYFCASSPGTGLARSSYNEQFFGPGTRLTVL.

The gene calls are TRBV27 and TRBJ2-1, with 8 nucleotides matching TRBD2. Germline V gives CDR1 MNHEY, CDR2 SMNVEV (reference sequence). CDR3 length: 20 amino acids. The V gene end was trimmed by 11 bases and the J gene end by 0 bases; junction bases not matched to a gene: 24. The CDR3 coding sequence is TGTGCCCGGGCCGGGGGGGGACGGGAGGACGCGGAACCCTCCTACAATGAGCAGTTCTTC. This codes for CARAGGGREDAEPSYNEQFF.

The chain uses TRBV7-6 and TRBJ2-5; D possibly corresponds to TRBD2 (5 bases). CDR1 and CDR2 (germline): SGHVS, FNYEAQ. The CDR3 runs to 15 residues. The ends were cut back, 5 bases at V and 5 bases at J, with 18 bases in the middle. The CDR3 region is CASSPRRGGAETQYF. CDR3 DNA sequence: TGTGCCAGCAGCCCCCGTCGCGGAGGTGCGGAGACCCAGTACTTC.

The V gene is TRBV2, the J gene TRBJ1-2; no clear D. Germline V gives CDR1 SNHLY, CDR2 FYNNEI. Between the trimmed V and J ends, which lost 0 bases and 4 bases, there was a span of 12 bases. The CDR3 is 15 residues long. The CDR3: CASSEALRRFYGYTF. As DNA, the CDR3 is TGTGCCAGCAGTGAAGCGCTTCGGCGGTTCTATGGCTACACCTTC.

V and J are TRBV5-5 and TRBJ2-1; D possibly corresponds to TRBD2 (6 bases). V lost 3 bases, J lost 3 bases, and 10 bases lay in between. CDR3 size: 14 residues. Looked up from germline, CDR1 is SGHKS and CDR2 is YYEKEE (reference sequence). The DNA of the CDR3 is TGTGCCAGCAGCTGGGGCGGGAACTACAATGAGCAGTTCTTC. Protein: CASSWGGNYNEQFF.

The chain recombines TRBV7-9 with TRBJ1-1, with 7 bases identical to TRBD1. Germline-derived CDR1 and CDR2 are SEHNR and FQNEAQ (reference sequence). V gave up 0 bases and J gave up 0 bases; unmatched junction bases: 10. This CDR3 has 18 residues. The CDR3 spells CASSLATGLGQMNTEAFF. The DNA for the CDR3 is TGTGCCAGCAGCTTAGCGACCGGTCTGGGACAGATGAACACTGAAGCTTTCTTT. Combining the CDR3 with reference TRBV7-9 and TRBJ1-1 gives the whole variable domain DTGVSQNPRHKITKRGQNVTFRCDPISEHNRLYWYRQTLGQGPEFLTYFQNEAQLEKSRLLSDRFSAERPKGSFSTLEIQRTEQGDSAMYLCASSLATGLGQMNTEAFFGQGTRLTVV.

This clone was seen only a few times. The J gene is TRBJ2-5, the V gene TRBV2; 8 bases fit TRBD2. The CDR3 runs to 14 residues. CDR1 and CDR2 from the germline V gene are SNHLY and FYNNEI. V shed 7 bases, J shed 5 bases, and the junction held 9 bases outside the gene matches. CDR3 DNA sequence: TGTGCCAGCATACGGGACACGGGGGGGGAGACCCAGTACTTC. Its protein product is CASIRDTGGETQYF.

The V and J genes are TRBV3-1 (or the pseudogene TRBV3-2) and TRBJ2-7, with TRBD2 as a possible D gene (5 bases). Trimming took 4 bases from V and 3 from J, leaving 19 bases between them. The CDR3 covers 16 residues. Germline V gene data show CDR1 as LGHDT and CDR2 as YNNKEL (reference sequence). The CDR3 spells CASSPPASGTRYEQYF. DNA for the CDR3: TGTGCCAGCAGCCCCCCTGCGAGCGGCACTCGCTACGAGCAGTACTTC.

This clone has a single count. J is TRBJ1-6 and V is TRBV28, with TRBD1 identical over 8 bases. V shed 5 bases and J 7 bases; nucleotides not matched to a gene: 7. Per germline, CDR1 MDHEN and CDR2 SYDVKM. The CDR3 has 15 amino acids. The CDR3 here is CASSPRTGKNSPLHF. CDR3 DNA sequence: TGTGCCAGCAGTCCTCGGACAGGGAAGAATTCACCCCTCCACTTT. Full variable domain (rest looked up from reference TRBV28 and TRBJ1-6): DVKVTQSSRYLVKRTGEKVFLECVQDMDHENMFWYRQDPGLGLRLIYFSYDVKMKEKGDIPEGYSVSREKKERFSLILESASTNQTSMYLCASSPRTGKNSPLHFGNGTRLTVT.

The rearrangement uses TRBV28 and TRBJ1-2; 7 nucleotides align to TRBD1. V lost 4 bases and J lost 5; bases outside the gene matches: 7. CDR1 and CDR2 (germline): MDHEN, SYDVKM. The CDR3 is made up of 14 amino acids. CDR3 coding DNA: TGTGCCAGCAGTTCGACGACAGGGAGTTATGGCTACACCTTC. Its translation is CASSSTTGSYGYTF.

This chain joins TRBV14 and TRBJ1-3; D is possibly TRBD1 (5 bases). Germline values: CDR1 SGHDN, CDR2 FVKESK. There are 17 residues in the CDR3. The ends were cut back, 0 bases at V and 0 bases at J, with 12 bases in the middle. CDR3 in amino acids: CASSQDLGEVSGNTIYF. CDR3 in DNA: TGTGCCAGCAGCCAAGATTTGGGGGAGGTCTCTGGAAACACCATATATTTT.

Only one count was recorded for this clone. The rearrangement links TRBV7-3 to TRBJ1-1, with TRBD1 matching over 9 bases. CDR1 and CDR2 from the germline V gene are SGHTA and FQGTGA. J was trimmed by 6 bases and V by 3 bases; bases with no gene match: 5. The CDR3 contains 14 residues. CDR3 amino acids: CASSFGQGKAEAFF. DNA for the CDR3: TGTGCCAGCAGCTTCGGACAGGGGAAGGCTGAAGCTTTCTTT.

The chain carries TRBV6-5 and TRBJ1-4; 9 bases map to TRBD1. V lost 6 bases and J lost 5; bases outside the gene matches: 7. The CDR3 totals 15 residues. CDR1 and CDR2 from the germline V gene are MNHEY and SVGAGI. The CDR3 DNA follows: TGTGCCAGCAGACGTACAGGGGGCCACAATGAAAAACTGTTTTTT. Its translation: CASRRTGGHNEKLFF.

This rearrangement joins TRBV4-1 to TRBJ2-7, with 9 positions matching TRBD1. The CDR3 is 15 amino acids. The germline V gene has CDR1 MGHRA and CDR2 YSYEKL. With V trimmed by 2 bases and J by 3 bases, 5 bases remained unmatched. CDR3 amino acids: CASSQLPGQGYEQYF. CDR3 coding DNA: TGCGCCAGCAGCCAACTTCCGGGACAGGGCTACGAGCAGTACTTC.

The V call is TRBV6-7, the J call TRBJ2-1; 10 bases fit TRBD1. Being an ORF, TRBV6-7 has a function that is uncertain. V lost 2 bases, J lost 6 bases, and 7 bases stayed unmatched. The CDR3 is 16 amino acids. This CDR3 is CASSYVGTGEGNEQFF. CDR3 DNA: TGTGCCAGCAGTTACGTCGGGACAGGGGAAGGCAATGAGCAGTTCTTC.

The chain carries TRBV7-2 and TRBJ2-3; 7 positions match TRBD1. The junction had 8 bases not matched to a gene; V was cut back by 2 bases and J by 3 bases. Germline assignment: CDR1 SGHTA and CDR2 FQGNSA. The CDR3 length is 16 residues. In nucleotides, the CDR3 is TGTGCCAGCAGCTTAAGGGGGCGGTTCGGTACAGATACGCAGTATTTT. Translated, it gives CASSLRGRFGTDTQYF.

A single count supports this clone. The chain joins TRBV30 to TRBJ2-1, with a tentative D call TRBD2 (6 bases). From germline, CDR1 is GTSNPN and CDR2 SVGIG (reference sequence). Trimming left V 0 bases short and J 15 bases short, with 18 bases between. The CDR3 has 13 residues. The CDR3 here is CAWSVGASVPGFF. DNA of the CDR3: TGTGCCTGGAGTGTAGGGGCTAGCGTTCCCGGGTTCTTC. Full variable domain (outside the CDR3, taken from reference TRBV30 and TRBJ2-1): SQTIHQWPATLVQPVGSPLSLECTVEGTSNPNLYWYRQAAGRGLQLLFYSVGIGQISSEVPQNLSASRPQDRQFILSSKKLLLSDSGFYLCAWSVGASVPGFFGPGTRLTVL.

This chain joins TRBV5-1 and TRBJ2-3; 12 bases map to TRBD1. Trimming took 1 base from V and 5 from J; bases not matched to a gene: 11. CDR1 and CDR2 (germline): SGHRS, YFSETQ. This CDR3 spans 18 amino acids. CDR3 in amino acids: CASSLRSSGTGGLDTQYF. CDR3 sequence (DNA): TGCGCCAGCAGCTTGAGGTCTTCGGGGACAGGGGGCCTAGATACGCAGTATTTT.

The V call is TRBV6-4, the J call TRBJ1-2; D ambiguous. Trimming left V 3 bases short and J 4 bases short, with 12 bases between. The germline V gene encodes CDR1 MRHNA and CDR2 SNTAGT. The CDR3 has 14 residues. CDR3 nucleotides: TGTGCCAGCAGTGAATCGAAGGAGATCTATGGCTACACCTTC. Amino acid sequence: CASSESKEIYGYTF.

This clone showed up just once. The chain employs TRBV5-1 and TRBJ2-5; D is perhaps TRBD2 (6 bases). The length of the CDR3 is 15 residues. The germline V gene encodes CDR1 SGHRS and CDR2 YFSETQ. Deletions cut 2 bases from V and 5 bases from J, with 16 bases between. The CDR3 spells CASSFNGGEWETQYF. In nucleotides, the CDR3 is TGCGCCAGCAGCTTCAACGGGGGTGAATGGGAGACCCAGTACTTC.

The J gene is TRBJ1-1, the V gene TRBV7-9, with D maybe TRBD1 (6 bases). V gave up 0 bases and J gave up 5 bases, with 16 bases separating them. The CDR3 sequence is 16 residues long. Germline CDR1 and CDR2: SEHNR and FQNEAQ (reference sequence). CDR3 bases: TGTGCCAGCAGCTTAGCGATGGGGGCGGTTACGACTGAAGCTTTCTTT. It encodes CASSLAMGAVTTEAFF.

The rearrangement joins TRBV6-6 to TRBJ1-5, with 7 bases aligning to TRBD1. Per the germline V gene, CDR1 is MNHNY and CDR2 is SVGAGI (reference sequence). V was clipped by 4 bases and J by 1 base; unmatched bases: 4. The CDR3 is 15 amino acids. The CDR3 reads CASSSNRGSNQPQHF. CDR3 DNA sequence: TGTGCCAGCAGTTCGAACAGGGGCAGCAATCAGCCCCAGCATTTT.

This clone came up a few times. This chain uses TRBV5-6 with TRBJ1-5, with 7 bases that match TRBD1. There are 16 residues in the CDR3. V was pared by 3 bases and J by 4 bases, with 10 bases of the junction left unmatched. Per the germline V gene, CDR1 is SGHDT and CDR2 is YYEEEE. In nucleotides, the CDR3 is TGTGCCAGCAGCTGGGGGCCGGGACAGATAAATCAGCCCCAGCATTTT. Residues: CASSWGPGQINQPQHF.

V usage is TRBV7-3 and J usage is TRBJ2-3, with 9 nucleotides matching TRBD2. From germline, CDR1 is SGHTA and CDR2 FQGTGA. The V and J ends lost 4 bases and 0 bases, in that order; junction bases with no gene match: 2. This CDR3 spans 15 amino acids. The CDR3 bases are TGTGCCAGCAGCTCTAGCGGGGTTAGCACAGATACGCAGTATTTT. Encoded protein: CASSSSGVSTDTQYF. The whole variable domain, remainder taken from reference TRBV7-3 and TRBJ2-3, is GAGVSQTPSNKVTEKGKYVELRCDPISGHTALYWYRQSLGQGPEFLIYFQGTGAADDSGLPNDRFFAVRPEGSVSTLKIQRTERGDSAVYLCASSSSGVSTDTQYFGPGTRLTVL.

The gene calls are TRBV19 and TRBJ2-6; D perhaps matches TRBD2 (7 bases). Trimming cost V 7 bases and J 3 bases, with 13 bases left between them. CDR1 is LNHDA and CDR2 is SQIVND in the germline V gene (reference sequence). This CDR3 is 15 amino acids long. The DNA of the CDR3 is TGTGCCAGTACGACGGGGGGCAGTGGGGCCAACGTCCTGACTTTC. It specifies CASTTGGSGANVLTF.

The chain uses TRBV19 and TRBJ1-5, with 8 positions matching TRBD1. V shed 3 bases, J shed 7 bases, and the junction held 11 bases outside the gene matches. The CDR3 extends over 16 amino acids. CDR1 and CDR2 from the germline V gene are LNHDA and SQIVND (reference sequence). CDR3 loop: CASSIWQQGVRQPQHF. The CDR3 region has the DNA TGTGCCAGTAGTATCTGGCAACAGGGGGTCAGACAGCCCCAGCATTTT.

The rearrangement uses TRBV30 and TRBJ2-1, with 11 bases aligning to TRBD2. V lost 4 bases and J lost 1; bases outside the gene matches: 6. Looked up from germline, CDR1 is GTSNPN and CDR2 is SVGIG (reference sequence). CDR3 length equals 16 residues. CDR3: CAWKVAGGPSYNEQFF. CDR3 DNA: TGTGCCTGGAAGGTAGCGGGAGGGCCGTCCTACAATGAGCAGTTCTTC.

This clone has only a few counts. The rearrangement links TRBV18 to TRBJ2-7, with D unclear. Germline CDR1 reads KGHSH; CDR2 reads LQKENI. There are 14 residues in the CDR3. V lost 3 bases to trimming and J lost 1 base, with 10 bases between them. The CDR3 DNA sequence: TGTGCCAGCTCACCGTCCCCCAGTTCCTACGAGCAGTACTTC. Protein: CASSPSPSSYEQYF.